This T cell receptor (beta chain) originates from a study of T-cell memory formation after mild COVID-19. Looking at the study overall: Most TCR clusters belonged to a single donor. General study results and limits: Some clones that responded were present in memory (sampled pre-infection), which suggests cross-reactive memory joined. Largely, contracting CD4+ clones fell within CM and EM, and contracting CD8+ clones within EMRA. Whether day 37 second-wave clones are SARS-CoV-2-specific was not confirmed.

J lost 6 bases, V lost 0 bases, and 15 bases had no gene match. The V gene's germline CDR1 is SQVTM and CDR2 ANQGSEA. The CDR3 totals 17 residues. TCRdb recomputed calls from the 5' RACE reads with MiXCR, one row per CDR3 protein. The data contain more than 110,000 distinct CDR3 sequences, under 30% of them singletons. A note on this clonotype: Its antigen is unknown.

The chain carries TRBV29-1 and TRBJ2-3, with TRBD2 matching 7 bases. The specimen sequenced was PBMCs or a T cell subset sorted from them (not recorded which). This receptor was obtained from an adult woman who had mild COVID-19 (a few samples of this study predate the infection). Cell type and time point are not known. CDR3 amino acids: CSVEDPDSAGEWDTQYF. The CDR3 DNA follows: TGCAGCGTTGAAGACCCCGACTCGGCGGGGGAATGGGATACGCAGTATTTT.